This is a list of T cell receptor beta chains from one sample in a study of shared clonotypes between healthy human individuals. Sequencing used immunoSEQ multiplex PCR; TCRdb keeps in-frame clones, though not all of them. Among approximately 1.5 million clones listed, 95% to 99% were seen once. What was sequenced was naive CD4+ T cells sorted from blood. The receptors derive from a man in his thirties or forties in good health. The CDR3 runs from the conserved cysteine through the conserved F or W. Fields, in order: CDR3 protein, CDR3 DNA, D gene, clone size, J gene, V gene. The D gene is left open where the match is weak. Rows give clone size only sometimes, using once, few, many, or a class for an expanded clone.

CDR3 protein: CASSFRDSAYEQYF
CDR3 DNA: TGTGCCAGCAGCTTTCGGGACAGCGCCTACGAGCAGTACTTC
D gene: -
clone size: once
J gene: TRBJ2-7
V gene: TRBV21-1

CDR3 protein: CASKTDRAGTEAFF
CDR3 DNA: TGTGCCAGCAAAACGGACAGGGCAGGCACTGAAGCTTTCTTT
D gene: TRBD1
clone size: -
J gene: TRBJ1-1
V gene: TRBV6-4

CDR3 protein: CASSLRGETQYF
CDR3 DNA: TGCGCCAGCAGCCTTAGGGGAGAGACCCAGTACTTC
D gene: -
clone size: -
J gene: TRBJ2-5
V gene: TRBV5-1

CDR3 protein: CASSLGPADTQYF
CDR3 DNA: TGTGCCAGCAGCTTGGGACCCGCAGATACGCAGTATTTT
D gene: -
clone size: -
J gene: TRBJ2-3
V gene: TRBV5-4

CDR3 protein: CASSQERFSGISYNEQFF
CDR3 DNA: TGCGCCAGCAGCCAAGAACGATTCAGCGGGATCTCCTACAATGAGCAGTTCTTC
D gene: TRBD2
clone size: -
J gene: TRBJ2-1
V gene: TRBV4-1

CDR3 protein: CASSPRTTDTEAFF
CDR3 DNA: TGCGCCAGCAGCCCAAGGACAACTGACACTGAAGCTTTCTTT
D gene: -
clone size: -
J gene: TRBJ1-1
V gene: TRBV5-1

CDR3 protein: CASSPRRVNQPQHF
CDR3 DNA: TGTGCCAGCAGTCCCCGGAGGGTCAATCAGCCCCAGCATTTT
D gene: -
clone size: -
J gene: TRBJ1-5
V gene: TRBV28

CDR3 protein: CASIEGYFTGELFF
CDR3 DNA: TGTGCCAGCATAGAGGGGTACTTCACCGGGGAGCTGTTTTTT
D gene: -
clone size: -
J gene: TRBJ2-2
V gene: TRBV2

CDR3 protein: CASSRGQNEKLFF
CDR3 DNA: TGTGCCAGCAGCAGGGGACAGAATGAAAAACTGTTTTTT
D gene: TRBD1
clone size: -
J gene: TRBJ1-4
V gene: TRBV9

CDR3 protein: CASSFGRYTDTQYF
CDR3 DNA: TGTGCCAGCAGCTTCGGGCGGTACACAGACACGCAGTATTTT
D gene: -
clone size: once
J gene: TRBJ2-3
V gene: TRBV5-8

CDR3 protein: CASSSLGNSGSGPDTQYF
CDR3 DNA: TGTGCCAGCAGCTCCCTCGGCAACAGCGGATCCGGCCCAGATACGCAGTATTTT
D gene: -
clone size: -
J gene: TRBJ2-3
V gene: TRBV5-4

CDR3 protein: CASTRDSDSIYGYTF
CDR3 DNA: TGTGCCAGCACCCGCGATTCTGACAGCATCTATGGCTACACCTTC
D gene: -
clone size: -
J gene: TRBJ1-2
V gene: TRBV7-9

CDR3 protein: CASSVDGLAGVRNEQYF
CDR3 DNA: TGTGCCAGCAGCGTAGACGGATTAGCGGGAGTCCGAAACGAGCAGTACTTC
D gene: TRBD2
clone size: -
J gene: TRBJ2-7
V gene: TRBV9

CDR3 protein: CASSRPQGVGEKLFF
CDR3 DNA: TGTGCCAGCAGCCGCCCCCAGGGGGTTGGGGAAAAACTGTTTTTT
D gene: TRBD1
clone size: once
J gene: TRBJ1-4
V gene: TRBV11-2

CDR3 protein: CASVTGGNQPQHF
CDR3 DNA: TGTGCCAGCGTGACCGGCGGGAATCAGCCCCAGCATTTT
D gene: -
clone size: -
J gene: TRBJ1-5
V gene: TRBV7-9

CDR3 protein: CASSPPTGPYEQYF
CDR3 DNA: TGTGCCAGCAGTCCCCCAACGGGGCCCTACGAGCAGTACTTC
D gene: -
clone size: once
J gene: TRBJ2-7
V gene: TRBV28

CDR3 protein: CASSVGRDSYWDTEAFF
CDR3 DNA: TGTGCCAGCAGTGTAGGAAGGGACTCTTACTGGGACACTGAAGCTTTCTTT
D gene: -
clone size: -
J gene: TRBJ1-1
V gene: TRBV2

CDR3 protein: CASSLSPSGRAIGELFF
CDR3 DNA: TGTGCCAGCAGCTTATCGCCGAGCGGGAGGGCCATCGGGGAGCTGTTTTTT
D gene: TRBD2
clone size: -
J gene: TRBJ2-2
V gene: TRBV7-7